These 5 T cell receptor beta chains were sequenced from one sample in a study of identical twins. Each CDR3 protein gets one entry after TCRdb re-called the 5' RACE reads with MiXCR. The sample consists of roughly 720,000 distinct CDR3 sequences, 15% to 20% of them appearing once. The sample also formed part of further work on T cells expressing NK-cell markers.

Input material: PBMCs. Receptors were obtained from a woman between 18 and 30 years old in good health.

This clonotype was recorded at least ten times. The chain is built from TRBV12-3 or TRBV12-4 and TRBJ2-3; 7 positions agree with TRBD2. Trimming took 6 bases from V and 3 from J; bases not matched to a gene: 6. This CDR3 region has 14 residues. This chain's CDR3 is CASSPGTTTDTQYF. In nucleotides, the CDR3 is TGTGCCAGCAGCCCCGGGACTACAACAGATACGCAGTATTTT.

This chain's CDR3 is CSARDTSATYNEQFF. CDR3 DNA sequence: TGCAGTGCTAGAGATACTAGCGCCACCTACAATGAGCAGTTCTTC. The chain has TRBV20-1 and TRBJ2-1; 7 bases match TRBD2. This CDR3 region has 15 residues. Trimming at V came to 0 bases and at J to 2 bases, leaving 4 bases not matched to a gene. From germline, CDR1 is DFQATT and CDR2 SNEGSKA (reference sequence).

The chain couples TRBV6-1 to TRBJ2-7; TRBD1 agrees at 12 bases. From germline, CDR1 is MNHNS and CDR2 SASEGT. CDR3 length: 15 amino acids. The trim removed 4 bases at V and 6 bases at J, leaving 7 bases unmatched. Here the CDR3 reads CASSGSGQGAPEQYF. Here the CDR3 DNA reads TGTGCCAGCAGTGGCTCGGGACAGGGGGCCCCCGAGCAGTACTTC.

This clonotype was seen many times. The chain employs TRBV12-3 or TRBV12-4 and TRBJ2-1; TRBD2 matches 11 bases. The V segment lost 3 bases and the J segment 8 bases; nucleotides outside the gene matches: 9. The CDR3 runs to 16 residues. CDR3: CASSFRATSGSHEQFF. In DNA form, the CDR3 reads TGTGCCAGCAGTTTTAGGGCAACTAGCGGGAGCCATGAGCAGTTCTTC.

The chain has TRBV9 and TRBJ2-3; TRBD2 matches at 8 bases. Germline CDR1 reads SGDLS; CDR2 reads YYNGEE. CDR3 length: 14 residues. The V and J ends lost 6 bases and 0 bases, in that order; junction bases with no gene match: 3. CDR3 in DNA: TGTGCCAGCAACGGGGGGGGGAGCACAGATACGCAGTATTTT. Amino acid sequence: CASNGGGSTDTQYF.